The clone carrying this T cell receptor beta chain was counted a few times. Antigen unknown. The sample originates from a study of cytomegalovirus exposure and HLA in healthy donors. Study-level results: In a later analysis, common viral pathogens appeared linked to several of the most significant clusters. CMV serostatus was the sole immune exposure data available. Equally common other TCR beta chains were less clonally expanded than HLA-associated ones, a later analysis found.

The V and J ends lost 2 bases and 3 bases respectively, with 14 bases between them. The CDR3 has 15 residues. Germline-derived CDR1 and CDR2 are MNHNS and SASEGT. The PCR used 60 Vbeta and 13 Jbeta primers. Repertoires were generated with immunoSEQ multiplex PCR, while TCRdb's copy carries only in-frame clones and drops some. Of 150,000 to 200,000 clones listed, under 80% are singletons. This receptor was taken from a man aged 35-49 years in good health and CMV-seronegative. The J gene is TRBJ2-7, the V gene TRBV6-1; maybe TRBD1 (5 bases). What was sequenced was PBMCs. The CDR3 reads CASSEWGGKNYEQYF. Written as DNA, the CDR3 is TGTGCCAGCAGTGAATGGGGCGGAAAAAACTACGAGCAGTACTTC.